Listed below are T cell receptor beta chains from one sample, sequenced in a study of blood T cell repertoires in COVID-19. The method was immunoSEQ multiplex PCR; TCRdb's version includes in-frame clones alone and lacks a portion of them. The profile shows 350,000 to 400,000 clones, roughly 90% of them singletons. The material sequenced was peripheral blood. These receptors were collected from a woman between 55 and 75 years old with COVID-19, enrolled during active disease. CDR3s include the opening cysteine and the closing phenylalanine or tryptophan. The D gene is left open where the match is weak. Not all rows give a size; the values are once, few, many and, for expanded clones, a class.

d_gene,v_gene,j_gene,abundance,CDR3aa,CDR3nt
TRBD1,TRBV7-9,TRBJ1-3,few,CASSSGQGSGNTIYF,TGTGCCAGCAGCTCGGGACAGGGCTCTGGAAACACCATATATTTT
TRBD1,TRBV13,TRBJ1-2,-,CASSRDRGQSYGYTF,TGTGCCAGCAGCCGAGACAGGGGGCAATCCTATGGCTACACCTTC
-,TRBV6-1,TRBJ2-7,-,CASSGWQVRPYEQYF,TGTGCCAGCAGTGGGTGGCAGGTTAGACCCTACGAGCAGTACTTC
-,TRBV5-6,TRBJ1-1,-,CASSLEQVNTEAFF,TGTGCCAGCAGCTTGGAGCAGGTTAACACTGAAGCTTTCTTT
TRBD1,TRBV7-2,TRBJ1-5,-,CASSLADRGLGQPQHF,TGTGCCAGCAGCTTAGCGGACAGGGGGCTTGGTCAGCCCCAGCATTTT
-,TRBV7-9,TRBJ2-7,-,CASSPGVGEQYF,TGTGCCAGCAGCCCGGGAGTGGGTGAGCAGTACTTC
TRBD2,TRBV12-3/TRBV12-4,TRBJ2-5,-,CASTPAGAQTQYF,TGTGCCAGCACCCCAGCGGGGGCCCAGACCCAGTACTTC
-,TRBV30,TRBJ1-1,-,CARIRQSGSEAFF,TGTGCCCGAATCCGACAGTCCGGATCCGAAGCTTTCTTT
-,TRBV25-1,TRBJ1-1,-,CASSGLWSFDQTEAFF,TGTGCCAGCAGTGGGTTGTGGTCCTTCGATCAGACTGAAGCTTTCTTT
-,TRBV10-2,TRBJ2-7,once,CASSVRRGPTYEQYF,TGCGCCAGCAGCGTAAGGAGGGGTCCCACCTACGAGCAGTACTTC
-,TRBV6-4,TRBJ2-2,-,CASSPTPAVGGELFF,TGTGCCAGCAGTCCTACTCCGGCGGTAGGCGGGGAGCTGTTTTTT
-,TRBV14,TRBJ1-3,-,CASSQRGAGNTIYF,TGTGCCAGCAGCCAACGGGGGGCTGGAAACACCATATATTTT
-,TRBV11-2,TRBJ1-2,-,CASSEGGDRHPSNYGYTF,TGTGCCAGCAGCGAGGGGGGGGACCGCCACCCTTCTAACTATGGCTACACCTTC
TRBD1,TRBV7-9,TRBJ2-7,-,CASSAPGQGPYEQYF,TGTGCCAGCAGCGCTCCGGGACAGGGACCCTACGAGCAGTACTTC
TRBD1,TRBV13,TRBJ2-4,-,CASSLGGQGPVSAKNIQYF,TGTGCCAGCAGCTTAGGGGGACAGGGCCCGGTTTCAGCCAAAAACATTCAGTACTTC
-,TRBV20-1,TRBJ2-7,-,CSATGGEYQYF,TGCAGTGCCACAGGGGGGGAGTACCAGTACTTC
-,TRBV29-1,TRBJ1-5,-,CSVLIQNNQPQHF,TGCAGCGTGTTGATACAGAACAATCAGCCCCAGCATTTT